The 5 T cell receptor beta chains below all came from one sample that was sequenced in a study of PD-1 blockade in mismatch repair-deficient tumors. Clones were sequenced by immunoSEQ multiplex PCR, and TCRdb holds only the in-frame ones, with some missing. Of 90,000 to 120,000 clones detected, approximately 83% appear once; the ten largest clones hold around 5.8%. The input for sequencing was peripheral blood, taken approximately 35 weeks after starting pembrolizumab. The receptors were gathered from an adult with mismatch repair-deficient cancer.

This chain connects TRBV14 to TRBJ2-2, with D tentatively TRBD1 (6 bases). The CDR3 spans 13 residues. Per the germline V gene, CDR1 is SGHDN and CDR2 is FVKESK. V lost 4 bases and J lost 8, with 11 bases in between. The CDR3 DNA reads as TGTGCCAGCAGCCCCGTGGACAGAGGGGAGCTGTTTTTT. Protein product: CASSPVDRGELFF.

Only one count was recorded for this clone. The genes are TRBV21-1 and TRBJ1-1. TRBV21-1 counts as a pseudogene. There are 16 residues in the CDR3. The CDR3 coding sequence is TGTGCCAGCAGCAAAGAATTGTTGGGGGAGAACACTGAAGCTTTCTTT. It codes for CASSKELLGENTEAFF.

The chain is built from TRBV6-1 and TRBJ1-2, with 8 bases identical to TRBD1. This CDR3 is built from 17 residues. Germline V gives CDR1 MNHNS, CDR2 SASEGT. The J segment lost 6 bases and the V segment lost 0 bases, leaving 12 bases of the junction unmatched. DNA for the CDR3: TGTGCCAGCAGTGAAGCCGGGACAGGCTTCCGTAGGAATGGCTACACCTTC. Protein: CASSEAGTGFRRNGYTF.

V and J are TRBV5-6 and TRBJ2-1; D unresolved. Trimming removed 6 bases at V and 5 bases at J, with 3 bases between. This CDR3 has 10 residues. CDR1 SGHDT and CDR2 YYEEEE come from the germline V gene. The DNA for the CDR3 is TGTGCCAGCACCAACAATGAGCAGTTCTTC. This gives the protein CASTNNEQFF.

The chain uses TRBV29-1 and TRBJ1-1; D perhaps matches TRBD1 (5 bases). CDR3 length: 13 residues. Per germline, CDR1 SQVTM and CDR2 ANQGSEA. The CDR3 DNA reads TGCAGGGTATGGGGCCCCTCGCCGACTGAAGCTTTCTTT. This translates into CRVWGPSPTEAFF.